The clone carrying this T cell receptor (beta chain) was detected only once. The data belong to a study of PD-L1 blockade in urothelial cancer. Background on the study: Atezolizumab therapy began for patients in about 2014, dosed at 1,200 mg intravenously every 3 weeks. Blood samples had a median of approximately 150,000 T cells, roughly 83,000 unique TCRs, and clonality roughly 0.088. Male patients with bladder-origin urothelial cancer numbered about 90% of the roughly 30.

The germline V gene has CDR1 LNHDA and CDR2 SQIVND (reference sequence). The V end lost 8 bases, the J end lost 8 bases, and 21 bases lay between the germline ends. The CDR3 spans 14 residues. Documented time point: pretreatment peripheral blood. TCRdb keeps only in-frame clones here, not all; method: immunoSEQ multiplex PCR. The sample holds 56,000 or so clones, roughly 87% seen once. The chain couples TRBV19 to TRBJ1-2; D may be TRBD1 (5 bases). Specimen: PBMCs, collected around atezolizumab (anti-PD-L1) treatment. The sequence was obtained from a man in his 70s with urothelial cancer. CDR3: CASGAPANHRGYTF. In nucleotides, the CDR3 is TGTGCCAGTGGGGCTCCGGCAAACCACCGGGGCTACACCTTC.